These 21 T cell receptor beta chains originate from one sample sequenced in a study of shared clonotypes between healthy human individuals. Clones were read by immunoSEQ multiplex PCR, and TCRdb kept only the in-frame ones, dropping some. The sample holds around 200,000 clones, around 93% seen once. The sequenced material came from naive CD4+ T cells sorted from blood. As for subset: CD45RA+ positively selected. The source of these receptors is a woman in her thirties in good health.

The genes are TRBV7-9 and TRBJ2-3; a possible D gene is TRBD2 (5 bases). Germline values: CDR1 SEHNR, CDR2 FQNEAQ (reference sequence). The CDR3 is 13 amino acids. Trimming stripped 11 bases from V and 1 base from J, with 13 bases between. The CDR3 region is CAARTGGTDTQYF. For the CDR3, the DNA is TGTGCCGCCCGGACTGGGGGCACAGATACGCAGTATTTT.

This clone was picked up a small number of times. The chain employs TRBV6-4 and TRBJ2-3; a weak D match, TRBD2 (6 bases). The CDR3 totals 13 residues. V was clipped by 7 bases and J by 4 bases, with 12 bases between them. CDR1 MRHNA and CDR2 SNTAGT come from the germline V gene. CDR3 amino acids: CASTSWGADTQYF. CDR3 coding DNA: TGTGCCAGCACTTCGTGGGGGGCAGATACGCAGTATTTT.

The J gene is TRBJ1-1, the V gene TRBV13; a possible D gene is TRBD1 (5 bases). The CDR3 has 17 amino acids. With 1 base removed from V and 0 bases from J, the gap between germline ends came to 15 bases. The germline CDR1 and CDR2 sequences are PRHDT and FYEKMQ (reference sequence). This chain's CDR3 is CASSLARAGGLNTEAFF. CDR3 nucleotides: TGTGCCAGCAGCTTAGCCCGGGCTGGGGGACTGAACACTGAAGCTTTCTTT.

The V gene is TRBV29-1, the J gene TRBJ2-3, with a weak D call TRBD2 (5 bases). The germline V and J ends were trimmed by 3 bases and 2 bases, with 12 bases remaining between them. The CDR3 contains 14 residues. Germline V CDR1 and CDR2: SQVTM, ANQGSEA. The CDR3 loop reads CSVDGGPHTDTQYF. The CDR3 coding sequence is TGCAGCGTTGATGGCGGGCCCCACACAGATACGCAGTATTTT.

The rearrangement links TRBV5-1 to TRBJ2-7, with D possibly TRBD1 on 6 matching bases. CDR1 and CDR2 from the germline V gene are SGHRS and YFSETQ. This CDR3 is 14 amino acids long. Trimming took off 0 bases at V and 5 bases at J, with 12 bases between the two ends. The CDR3 sequence: CASSLVQGTHEQYF. The CDR3 bases are TGCGCCAGCAGCTTGGTACAGGGCACCCACGAGCAGTACTTC.

As DNA, the CDR3 is TGTGCCAGCAGCCCATATAGGGGACAGGGCATCCCAGATACGCAGTATTTT. Translating gives CASSPYRGQGIPDTQYF. The chain employs TRBV9 and TRBJ2-3; 9 positions agree with TRBD1. The CDR3 contains 17 residues. The V gene end was trimmed by 4 bases and the J gene end by 4 bases; junction bases not matched to a gene: 13. The germline CDR1 and CDR2 sequences are SGDLS and YYNGEE.

V usage is TRBV28 and J usage is TRBJ1-5; possible D gene TRBD1, 5 bases. The germline gives CDR1 MDHEN, CDR2 SYDVKM. CDR3 length: 14 residues. Trimming shortened V by 5 bases and J by 2 bases, and 10 bases separated the two germline ends. CDR3 region: CASSPGGGNQPQHF. The CDR3 DNA reads as TGTGCCAGCAGTCCCGGGGGTGGCAATCAGCCCCAGCATTTT.

This chain joins TRBV6-1 and TRBJ2-7; 8 bases align to TRBD1. CDR1 and CDR2 from the germline V gene are MNHNS and SASEGT. The ends lost 6 bases at V and 3 bases at J; junction bases unmatched: 10. This CDR3 contains 15 residues. CDR3 region: CASRRATGDNYEQYF. The CDR3 bases are TGTGCCAGCAGGAGGGCGACAGGGGACAACTACGAGCAGTACTTC.

Only one count was recorded for this clone. The chain carries TRBV7-9 and TRBJ2-7, with D perhaps given as TRBD1 or TRBD2 (5 bases each). V was shortened by 0 bases and J by 7 bases, with 10 bases between the two germline ends. Germline CDR1 reads SEHNR; CDR2 reads FQNEAQ (reference sequence). This CDR3 spans 13 amino acids. The CDR3 sequence: CASSLAGPPEQYF. CDR3 coding DNA: TGTGCCAGCAGCTTAGCGGGACCTCCGGAGCAGTACTTC. Complete variable domain (other parts from reference TRBV7-9 and TRBJ2-7): DTGVSQNPRHKITKRGQNVTFRCDPISEHNRLYWYRQTLGQGPEFLTYFQNEAQLEKSRLLSDRFSAERPKGSFSTLEIQRTEQGDSAMYLCASSLAGPPEQYFGPGTRLTVT.

The CDR3 nucleotides read TGTGCCAGCAGTTCCTCCGCTACAGGGATAATGAATGAAAAACTGTTTTTT. Amino acid sequence: CASSSSATGIMNEKLFF. The chain joins TRBV27 to TRBJ1-4, with a possible D match to TRBD1 (6 bases). V was cut by 4 bases and J by 5 bases, with 20 bases left in between. In germline, CDR1 is MNHEY, CDR2 SMNVEV (reference sequence). The CDR3 sequence is 17 residues long.

The gene calls are TRBV19 and TRBJ2-3, with 9 bases that match TRBD2. The trim removed 4 bases at V and 4 bases at J, leaving 3 bases unmatched. Germline-derived CDR1 and CDR2 are LNHDA and SQIVND (reference sequence). The length of the CDR3 is 14 residues. CDR3 region: CASSTSGNPDTQYF. DNA for the CDR3: TGTGCCAGTAGTACTAGCGGGAACCCAGATACGCAGTATTTT.

A note on this clone: The same CDR3 also results from other DNA sequences found in this sample. The gene calls are TRBV6-1 and TRBJ2-7; 10 positions match TRBD1. The J segment lost 4 bases and the V segment lost 1 base, leaving 4 bases of the junction unmatched. CDR1 is MNHNS and CDR2 is SASEGT in the germline V gene. This CDR3 spans 15 amino acids. For the CDR3, the DNA is TGTGCCAGCAGTGAAGTTGACAGGGGGCGATACGAGCAGTACTTC. It is translated as CASSEVDRGRYEQYF.

This clone is a singleton in its sample. The rearrangement uses TRBV18 and TRBJ2-7; TRBD1 or TRBD2 may be the D gene (5 bases each). Germline loops: CDR1 KGHSH, CDR2 LQKENI. This CDR3 comprises 11 residues. Trimming stripped 3 bases from V and 9 bases from J, with 9 bases between. The CDR3 nucleotides read TGTGCCAGCTCACCGGACACTAGGCAGTACTTC. This translates into CASSPDTRQYF. Supplemented by reference TRBV18 and TRBJ2-7, the full variable domain reads NAGVMQNPRHLVRRRGQEARLRCSPMKGHSHVYWYRQLPEEGLKFMVYLQKENIIDESGMPKERFSAEFPKEGPSILRIQQVVRGDSAAYFCASSPDTRQYFGPGTRLTVT.

This chain uses TRBV25-1 with TRBJ1-6; unclear D gene. V was clipped by 0 bases and J by 9 bases, with 12 bases between them. Germline V gene data show CDR1 as MGHDK and CDR2 as SYGVNS. The CDR3 runs to 15 residues. CDR3 loop: CASSEYKGDASPLHF. The DNA for the CDR3 is TGTGCCAGCAGTGAATATAAGGGAGATGCTTCACCCCTCCACTTT.

The chain carries TRBV20-1 and TRBJ2-1, with a weak D call TRBD1 (5 bases). Germline V CDR1 and CDR2: DFQATT, SNEGSKA (reference sequence). This CDR3 region has 11 residues. Trimming left V 4 bases short and J 9 bases short, with 10 bases between. The CDR3 coding sequence is TGCAGTGCTACAACGGACACTGAGCAGTTCTTC. Its translation is CSATTDTEQFF.

The chain employs TRBV6-5 and TRBJ2-5; 13 nucleotides align to TRBD2. The J call may be incorrect, as the DNA end agrees better with TRBJ2-7. Germline V gene lookup returns CDR1 MNHEY and CDR2 SVGAGI. The length of the CDR3 is 16 residues. CDR3 region: CASSSGTSGAIYEQYF. The CDR3 coding sequence is TGTGCCAGCAGTTCCGGGACTAGCGGGGCCATCTACGAGCAGTACTTC.

The chain has TRBV5-1 and TRBJ2-7, with 7 bases fitting TRBD2. The CDR3 loop spans 14 amino acids. CDR1 SGHRS and CDR2 YFSETQ come from the germline V gene. V shed 0 bases, J shed 6 bases, and the junction held 6 bases outside the gene matches. CDR3 residues: CASSLAGGVSEQYF. CDR3 in DNA: TGCGCCAGCAGCTTGGCGGGGGGAGTCTCCGAGCAGTACTTC.

The rearrangement joins TRBV7-8 to TRBJ2-7, with 7 bases aligning to TRBD2. V was pared by 1 base and J by 7 bases, with 7 bases of the junction left unmatched. The CDR3 totals 14 residues. Germline CDR1 and CDR2: SGHVS and FQNEAQ. The CDR3 nucleotides are TGTGCCAGCAGCTTAGGGTCCGGGGGGAGGGAGCAGTACTTC. Translation gives CASSLGSGGREQYF.

The chain is built from TRBV7-8 and TRBJ2-1; TRBD2 matches at 8 bases. CDR1 and CDR2 from the germline V gene are SGHVS and FQNEAQ. The V segment lost 5 bases and the J segment 4 bases; nucleotides outside the gene matches: 7. The CDR3 consists of 15 residues. Here the CDR3 DNA reads TGTGCCAGCAGCACCGGGACTAGAGGGTACAATGAGCAGTTCTTC. Encoded protein: CASSTGTRGYNEQFF.

V and J are TRBV19 and TRBJ1-1; 7 bases match TRBD1. Germline lookup yields CDR1 LNHDA and CDR2 SQIVND (reference sequence). After removal of 5 bases from V and 3 bases from J, the junction contained 9 bases not matched to a gene. This CDR3 is built from 15 residues. CDR3 nucleotide sequence: TGTGCCAGTAGTTCCAGACAGGGTGCCTACACTGAAGCTTTCTTT. Its translation is CASSSRQGAYTEAFF.

This clone has just one count. The chain joins TRBV19 to TRBJ2-2; possible D gene TRBD2, 6 bases. Germline values: CDR1 LNHDA, CDR2 SQIVND (reference sequence). V lost 6 bases, J lost 7 bases, and 15 bases lay in between. The CDR3 consists of 14 residues. The CDR3, as DNA: TGTGCCAGTAGCGGACGGGGGACGGGCGGGGAGCTGTTTTTT. Translation: CASSGRGTGGELFF.